This T cell receptor (beta chain) was observed in a study of blood T cell repertoires in COVID-19. Overall study context: From T cells, B-cell-depleted T cells, or PBMCs came the material, which was cDNA or gDNA.

The CDR3 consists of 15 residues. V shed 2 bases and J 7 bases; nucleotides not matched to a gene: 7. CDR1 is MNHEY, CDR2 SMNVEV, per germline (reference sequence). Clones were read by immunoSEQ multiplex PCR, and TCRdb kept only the in-frame ones, dropping some. The data show about 87,000 clones, more than 75% seen once. V is TRBV27 and J is TRBJ2-3, with 9 positions matching TRBD1. Material for sequencing was peripheral blood. This TCR was recovered from a human donor with acute or convalescent COVID-19. The donor label of this sample is uncertain. The CDR3 DNA sequence: TGTGCCAGCAGTTTACTCGGGACAGGGAAAAATACGCAGTATTTT. This sequence encodes CASSLLGTGKNTQYF.